The 5 T cell receptor beta chains presented below share a single source sample, sequenced in a study of shared T cell receptors in the human thymus (dated by TCRdb to the early 2020s). The library was obtained by the immunoSEQ multiplex PCR assay. The immuneACCESS repertoire file appears here via TCRdb, limited to in-frame rearrangements. These files lack a portion of the clones; in checked studies, under half of the deficit traces to unresolved V genes, and the cause of the others is not known. This sample lists about 710,000 clones; over 75% were detected once. 0.0094% of the sample is held by the ten biggest clonotypes. These data are also associated with another study on human thymus T cells.

The material sequenced was thymocytes. The receptor set was obtained from a boy under two years old with a congenital heart defect. Donor details come from another sample of the same person, matched by shared clones.

The CDR3 nucleotides read TGCGCCAGCAGCCAAGACGAAGGCAGGGCGAACCTAAACTATGGCTACACCTTC. This translates into CASSQDEGRANLNYGYTF. The chain has TRBV4-3 and TRBJ1-2, with TRBD1 as a possible D gene (5 bases). Germline V gives CDR1 LGHNA, CDR2 YSLEER. CDR3 length equals 18 residues. V was clipped by 0 bases and J by 2 bases, with 19 bases between them.

V and J are TRBV27 and TRBJ2-7; TRBD1 matches at 11 bases. CDR1 and CDR2 (germline): MNHEY, SMNVEV (reference sequence). After removal of 2 bases from V and 3 bases from J, the junction contained 12 bases not matched to a gene. CDR3 length equals 18 residues. CDR3 DNA: TGTGCCAGCAGTTTAGAACCCTTGGGACAGGGGGAATACTACGAGCAGTACTTC. Encoded protein: CASSLEPLGQGEYYEQYF.

This chain uses TRBV5-1 with TRBJ2-2, with D possibly TRBD2 on 7 matching bases. This CDR3 region has 15 residues. The ends were cut back, 1 base at V and 7 bases at J, with 14 bases in the middle. Germline V lookup: CDR1 SGHRS, CDR2 YFSETQ. In DNA, the CDR3 is TGCGCCAGCAGCTTGTCGGCAGGGGAGGGCGGGGAGCTGTTTTTT. Amino acid sequence: CASSLSAGEGGELFF.

This sequence joins TRBV6-6 and TRBJ1-2; TRBD1 aligns across 7 bases. V dropped 6 bases and J dropped 4; count of bases not matched to a gene: 5. CDR1 and CDR2 from the germline V gene are MNHNY and SVGAGI (reference sequence). The CDR3 is 13 amino acids. CDR3 amino acids: CASRPDRAYGYTF. CDR3 in DNA: TGTGCCAGCAGACCTGACAGGGCCTATGGCTACACCTTC.

The gene calls are TRBV10-3 and TRBJ2-3; TRBD2 matches 11 bases. The germline CDR1 and CDR2 sequences are ENHRY and SYGVKD. CDR3 length: 15 amino acids. Unmatched junction bases numbered 6, after V lost 6 bases and J lost 4 bases. In nucleotides, the CDR3 is TGTGCCATCAGCCTTAGCGGGAGGGCCCCAGATACGCAGTATTTT. Its translation: CAISLSGRAPDTQYF.